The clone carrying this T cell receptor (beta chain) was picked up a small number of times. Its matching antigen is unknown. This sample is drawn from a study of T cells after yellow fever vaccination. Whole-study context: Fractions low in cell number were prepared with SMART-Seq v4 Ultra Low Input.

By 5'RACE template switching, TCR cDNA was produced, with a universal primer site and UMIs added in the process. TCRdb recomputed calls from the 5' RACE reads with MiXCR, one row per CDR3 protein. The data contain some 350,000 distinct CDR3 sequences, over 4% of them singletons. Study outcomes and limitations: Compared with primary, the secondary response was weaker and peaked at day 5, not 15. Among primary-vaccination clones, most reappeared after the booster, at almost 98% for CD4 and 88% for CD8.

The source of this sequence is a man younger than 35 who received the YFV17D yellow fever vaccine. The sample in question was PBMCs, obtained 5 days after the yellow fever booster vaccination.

CDR3 in DNA: TGCGCCAGCACCACGCTAGAGAATTCACCCCTCCACTTT. The encoded protein is CASTTLENSPLHF. The V and J genes are TRBV5-1 and TRBJ1-6; D unclear. V was clipped by 6 bases and J by 7 bases, with 11 bases between them. This CDR3 is 13 amino acids long. The V gene's germline CDR1 is SGHRS and CDR2 YFSETQ. The variable domain in full, completed from reference TRBV5-1 and TRBJ1-6, reads KAGVTQTPRYLIKTRGQQVTLSCSPISGHRSVSWYQQTPGQGLQFLFEYFSETQRNKGNFPGRFSGRQFSNSRSEMNVSTLELGDSALYLCASTTLENSPLHFGNGTRLTVT.